This record covers a single TCR beta chain. These data originate in a study of blood T cell repertoires in COVID-19. Study summary: From T cells, B-cell-depleted T cells, or PBMCs came the material, which was cDNA or gDNA.

Authors' analysis steps: From reference gene primer amplification, estimates of nucleated cell counts were derived. Clones were sequenced by immunoSEQ multiplex PCR, and TCRdb holds only the in-frame ones, with some missing. V and J calls and clone size are as listed in that table; D and trimming were resolved from the DNA. This table has 30,000 to 40,000 clones, 85% appearing once. The CDR3 spans 14 residues. Germline CDR1 reads KGHDR; CDR2 reads SFDVKD. Trimming removed 3 bases at V and 3 bases at J, with 9 bases between. The sequenced sample was peripheral blood. The sequence derives from a man aged 50-60 years with active COVID-19. V is TRBV24-1 and J is TRBJ2-3; D possibly corresponds to TRBD2 (5 bases). The CDR3 loop is CATSDPSFTDTQYF. The CDR3 bases are TGTGCCACCAGTGATCCTAGCTTTACAGATACGCAGTATTTT.